The source of this T cell receptor beta chain is a study of CD4 and CD8 cells across lung adenocarcinoma regions. Localized lung adenocarcinoma, a non-small cell lung cancer, affected the donors. CDR3 length equals 13 residues. Per germline, CDR1 MNHNS and CDR2 SASEGT. TCRdb re-called the PCR reads through MiXCR, storing one row per CDR3 protein. The sample consists of 9,000 to 10,000 distinct CDR3 sequences, roughly half of them appearing once. V gene TRBV6-1 combines with J gene TRBJ2-1; 10 nucleotides agree with TRBD2. Near its end, the DNA agrees better with TRBJ2-7, so the J call may be wrong. The sequence derives from a male donor with lung adenocarcinoma. The CD4 and CD8 labels of this study may be unreliable. The sequencing sample was made of CD4+ T cells from the margin of a lung tumor. Here the CDR3 reads CASKRGGDYEQYF. The CDR3, as DNA: TGTGCCAGCAAGCGGGGGGGTGATTACGAGCAGTACTTC.